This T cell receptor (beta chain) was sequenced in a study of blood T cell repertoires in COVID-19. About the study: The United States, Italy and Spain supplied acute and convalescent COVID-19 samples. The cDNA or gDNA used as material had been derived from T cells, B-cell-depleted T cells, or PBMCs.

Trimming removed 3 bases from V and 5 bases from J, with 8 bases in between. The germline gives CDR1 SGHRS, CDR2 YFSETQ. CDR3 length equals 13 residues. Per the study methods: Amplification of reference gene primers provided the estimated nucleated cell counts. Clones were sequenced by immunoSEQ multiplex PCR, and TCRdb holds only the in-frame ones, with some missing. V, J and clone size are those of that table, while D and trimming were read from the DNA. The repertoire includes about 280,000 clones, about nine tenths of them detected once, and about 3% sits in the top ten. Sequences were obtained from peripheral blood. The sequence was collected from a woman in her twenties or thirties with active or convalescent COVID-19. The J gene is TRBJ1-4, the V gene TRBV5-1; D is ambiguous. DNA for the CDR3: TGCGCCAGCAGCTCGCGGGCGAATGAAAAACTGTTTTTT. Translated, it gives CASSSRANEKLFF.